Presented here are 10 T cell receptor beta chains from one specimen sequenced in a study of shared clonotypes between healthy human individuals. Clones were read by immunoSEQ multiplex PCR, and TCRdb kept only the in-frame ones, dropping some. Here the sample spans roughly 890,000 clones, more than 85% being singletons. Positive CCR7 selection of CD45RO-negative cells yielded the naive CD8 cells, and terminally differentiated effector memory CD45RA+ cells were excluded. The sequenced sample consisted of naive CD8+ T cells sorted from blood. These TCRs come from a man in his thirties or forties in good health.

The CDR3 coding sequence is TGCAGCGCCATACAGGGATTTTCCTACGAGCAGTACTTC. Amino acids: CSAIQGFSYEQYF. The genes are TRBV29-1 and TRBJ2-7, with a tentative D call TRBD1 (6 bases). Germline CDR1 is SQVTM and CDR2 is ANQGSEA. Trimming left V 7 bases short and J 1 base short, with 14 bases between. CDR3 length: 13 residues.

This chain connects TRBV11-2 to TRBJ2-1; 12 bases are a match to TRBD2. J was trimmed by 6 bases and V by 1 base; bases with no gene match: 4. CDR1 is SGHAT, CDR2 FQNNGV, per germline. The CDR3 is made up of 16 amino acids. CDR3 protein: CASSLGRLAGVNEQFF. The CDR3 nucleotides are TGTGCCAGCAGCTTAGGGAGACTAGCGGGAGTCAATGAGCAGTTCTTC.

The genes are TRBV27 and TRBJ2-7; maybe TRBD1 (6 bases). V was cut by 2 bases and J by 1 base, with 9 bases left in between. Germline CDR1 MNHEY, CDR2 SMNVEV (reference sequence). This CDR3 has 14 residues. CDR3: CASSLADRSYEQYF. CDR3 nucleotides: TGTGCCAGCAGTTTAGCGGACAGATCCTACGAGCAGTACTTC.

This chain joins TRBV21-1 and TRBJ1-3. TRBV21-1 is a known pseudogene. The CDR3 runs to 20 residues. The CDR3 nucleotides read TGTGCCAGCAGCAAAGCGCTTTCGGGTTCAGGAACCCGCTCTGGAAACACCATATATTTT. This sequence encodes CASSKALSGSGTRSGNTIYF.

The chain links TRBV28 to TRBJ1-2; 10 positions match TRBD1. CDR3 size: 14 residues. Germline CDR1 is MDHEN and CDR2 is SYDVKM. V lost 5 bases to trimming and J lost 8 bases; unmatched junction nucleotides: 8. CDR3 nucleotides: TGTGCCAGCAGTACACCAGGGACAGGGGCCGGCTACACCTTC. Amino acid sequence: CASSTPGTGAGYTF.

V gene TRBV6-6 combines with J gene TRBJ2-5; D is uncertain. The V gene's germline CDR1 is MNHNY and CDR2 SVGAGI (reference sequence). CDR3 size: 12 residues. The ends were cut back, 6 bases at V and 4 bases at J, with 9 bases in the middle. The CDR3 here is CASRDGGETQYF. The CDR3 DNA reads TGTGCCAGCAGGGACGGTGGAGAGACCCAGTACTTC.

This rearrangement joins TRBV6-1 to TRBJ1-5; tentatively, D is TRBD1 (6 bases). The germline gives CDR1 MNHNS, CDR2 SASEGT. V lost 1 base, J lost 6 bases, and 10 bases lay in between. The CDR3 runs to 14 residues. This chain's CDR3 is CASSEGGGFQPQHF. The CDR3 DNA is TGTGCCAGCAGTGAAGGAGGGGGGTTTCAGCCCCAGCATTTT.

The chain links TRBV7-2 to TRBJ2-7; 9 positions agree with TRBD2. Trimming cost V 2 bases and J 2 bases; bases outside gene matches: 4. The CDR3 consists of 15 residues. CDR1 and CDR2 from the germline V gene are SGHTA and FQGNSA. The chain's CDR3 is CASSLNLAGTYEQYF. The CDR3 DNA reads TGTGCCAGCAGCTTAAATCTAGCGGGAACCTACGAGCAGTACTTC.

The chain couples TRBV15 to TRBJ2-7; D may be TRBD1 (5 bases). CDR3 length equals 15 residues. From germline, CDR1 is LNHNV and CDR2 YYDKDF (reference sequence). The V end lost 0 bases, the J end lost 7 bases, and 16 bases lay between the germline ends. CDR3: CATSRDRAGLSEQYF. The CDR3 nucleotides read TGTGCCACCAGCAGAGATCGGGCAGGGCTCTCGGAGCAGTACTTC.

This clone was recorded a few times. The same CDR3 is also encoded by other DNA sequences in this sample. The chain couples TRBV7-9 to TRBJ2-7; D is uncertain. Trimming pared 3 bases from V and 4 bases from J, leaving 4 bases between. CDR3 length: 11 amino acids. Per germline, CDR1 SEHNR and CDR2 FQNEAQ (reference sequence). For the CDR3, the DNA is TGTGCCAGCAGCTTTACGTACGAGCAGTACTTC. Translated: CASSFTYEQYF. Combining the CDR3 with reference TRBV7-9 and TRBJ2-7 gives the whole variable domain DTGVSQNPRHKITKRGQNVTFRCDPISEHNRLYWYRQTLGQGPEFLTYFQNEAQLEKSRLLSDRFSAERPKGSFSTLEIQRTEQGDSAMYLCASSFTYEQYFGPGTRLTVT.